A selection of T cell receptor beta chains follows, all from one sample in a study of vaccination and CD4 T cells after COVID-19. These receptors are not linked to any known antigen. One entry per CDR3 protein results from TCRdb running MiXCR on the PCR reads. Here the sample spans about 16,000 distinct CDR3 sequences, roughly 54% being singletons. Sequencing was performed on CD4+ T cells from blood, cultured in vitro, taken before SARS-CoV-2 vaccination. All receptors derive from a human donor who had recovered from COVID-19. Each CDR3 is given with its conserved first and last residue. The D gene is left open where the match is weak. A clone size is listed for some rows: how often the clone was seen (once, few, many), or a class if it is expanded.

abundance,j_gene,d_gene,v_gene,CDR3nt,CDR3aa
few,TRBJ1-6,.,TRBV28,TGTGCCAGCAGTTCATTCTGGCCCCCCATCGGGGCGCCTAGCACCTATAATTCACCCCTCCACTTT,CASSSFWPPIGAPSTYNSPLHF
.,TRBJ1-6,.,TRBV12-3/TRBV12-4,TGTGCCAGCAGTTTCACAGGGAATAATTCACCCCTCCACTTT,CASSFTGNNSPLHF
.,TRBJ2-7,TRBD2,TRBV7-8,TGTTCGGCGGGTACAGCACGGGGGGGATCCTACGAGCAGTACTTC,CSAGTARGGSYEQYF
.,TRBJ2-5,.,TRBV11-3,TGTGCCAGCAGCCCAGGTCGGGCAGCCCAAGAGACCCAGTACTTC,CASSPGRAAQETQYF
few,TRBJ1-1,TRBD1,TRBV7-8,TGTGCCACCGCACAGGGGGTCTTCGCTGAAGCTTTCTTT,CATAQGVFAEAFF
.,TRBJ1-6,.,TRBV7-2,TGTGCCAGCAGCTACTCAATCGCTCCGGGGCCCCTCCACTTT,CASSYSIAPGPLHF
.,TRBJ2-7,TRBD2,TRBV2,TGTGCCAGCACTAGGAAGCGGGAGGGCCCCTACGAGCAGTACTTC,CASTRKREGPYEQYF
few,TRBJ2-1,.,TRBV6-1,TGTGCCAGCGCAACCGGGGAGGAAGCCTACAATGAGCAGTTCTTC,CASATGEEAYNEQFF
.,TRBJ1-6,.,TRBV7-2,TGTGCCAGCAGCTTAGTGCCCAGAAATTCACCCCTCCACTTT,CASSLVPRNSPLHF
.,TRBJ2-2,TRBD1,TRBV20-1,TGCAGTGCTAGGCCTCTAGGGGGACAGGGGGCCGGGGAGCTGTTTTTT,CSARPLGGQGAGELFF
.,TRBJ2-1,.,TRBV6-4,TGTGCCAGCAGTGAGCCTGTAACTACCCACAATGAGCAGTTCTTC,CASSEPVTTHNEQFF
.,TRBJ2-2,.,TRBV20-1,TGCAGTGCTAGAGCGTCGGCCGCGAGCACCGGGGAGCTGTTTTTT,CSARASAASTGELFF
.,TRBJ2-1,TRBD1,TRBV6-1,TGTGCCAGCAGCGGACAGGCCGACTCCTACAATGAGCAGTTCTTC,CASSGQADSYNEQFF
.,TRBJ2-5,TRBD2,TRBV24-1,TGTGCCACCAGTGATTCTGGACTAGCGGGAGTGGGGGAGACCCAGTACTTC,CATSDSGLAGVGETQYF
few,TRBJ2-2,.,TRBV5-6,TGTGCCAGCAGCTTGAGAGGGGGGGCCGGGGAGCTGTTTTTT,CASSLRGGAGELFF
.,TRBJ1-5,TRBD1,TRBV12-3/TRBV12-4,TGTGCCAGCAGTAGAGAGACAGGGGGGAGTCAGCCCCAGCATTTT,CASSRETGGSQPQHF
few,TRBJ1-6,.,TRBV27,TGTGCCAGCAGGTCCGGCTACAGCTCCTATAATTCACCCCTCCACTTT,CASRSGYSSYNSPLHF
.,TRBJ2-1,TRBD1,TRBV7-6,TGTGCCAGCAGCATCGAACAGGGGAACTACAATGAGCAGTTCTTC,CASSIEQGNYNEQFF
large,TRBJ1-6,.,TRBV28,TGTGCCAGCAGGGAAGGGACAACCTATAATTCACCCCTCCACTTT,CASREGTTYNSPLHF
.,TRBJ2-1,.,TRBV7-8,TGTGCCAGCAGCTTTGGTCAGCGGAGGACCTACAATGAGCAGTTCTTC,CASSFGQRRTYNEQFF
.,TRBJ2-5,.,TRBV10-1,TGCGCCAGCAGTGGCCCAGGCGAAGGAGAGACCCAGTACTTC,CASSGPGEGETQYF
.,TRBJ2-7,TRBD1,TRBV7-8,TGTGCCAGCAGCCGACCCGGGACAGGGGGCTACGAGCAGTACTTC,CASSRPGTGGYEQYF
few,TRBJ2-3,.,TRBV2,TGTGCCGGAGAACCGGGCTCCACAGATACGCAGTATTTT,CAGEPGSTDTQYF
large,TRBJ1-5,.,TRBV2,TGTGCCAGCAGTGAAAGGCCGGGCAATCAGCCCCAGCATTTT,CASSERPGNQPQHF